These 2 T cell receptor beta chains originate from one sample sequenced in a study of cytomegalovirus exposure and HLA in healthy donors. Both 60 Vbeta primers and 13 Jbeta primers went into the PCR. The table came from immunoSEQ multiplex PCR; TCRdb's copy has only in-frame clones and leaves some out. This table has around 150,000 clones, 80% appearing once. The material sequenced was PBMCs. The receptors were sampled from a male donor in good health and CMV-seropositive.

The V and J genes are TRBV4-3 and TRBJ2-3, with D possibly TRBD1 on 6 matching bases. Germline V gene data show CDR1 as LGHNA and CDR2 as YSLEER. The length of the CDR3 is 15 residues. V dropped 0 bases and J dropped 7 bases, with 14 bases sitting between them. The CDR3 reads CASSQDRTDFYTQYF. CDR3 in DNA: TGCGCCAGCAGCCAAGATCGGACAGATTTCTATACGCAGTATTTT.

In DNA form, the CDR3 reads TGTGCCAGCGGATCGGATCCCGGGACTAGCGGGAGTCACTCCTACGAGCAGTACTTC. Its translation is CASGSDPGTSGSHSYEQYF. This chain uses TRBV7-9 with TRBJ2-7, with TRBD2 matching 14 bases. Per germline, CDR1 SEHNR and CDR2 FQNEAQ (reference sequence). The CDR3 runs 19 residues. V shed 8 bases and J 0 bases; nucleotides not matched to a gene: 15.